This T cell receptor (beta chain) was retrieved from a study of blood T cell repertoires in COVID-19 (dated by TCRdb to about 2020). A note on the overall study: Samples covering the acute and convalescent phases of COVID-19 were provided by collaborators in the United States, Italy and Spain. The repertoires were released in a freely available public database meant as a resource for research on the immune response to SARS-CoV-2. The samples were drawn from the first 160 participants of the ongoing ImmuneRACE study and from about 1,200 subjects provided by 6 global collaborators. Sample metadata almost always included a de-identified subject ID, COVID-19 status, age in years and sex. The material from the prospective study consisted of cDNA or gDNA derived from T cells, B-cell-depleted T cells, or PBMCs. Where available, HLA class I and class II types were obtained from metadata supplied by the sample provider rather than from assay-based typing. Deeply sampled blood TCRbeta repertoires from subjects exposed to, actively infected with, or recovered from COVID-19 were included in the dataset.

Broader findings and caveats from the paper: The amount of clinical and demographic metadata varied by source and participant and was provided uncurated.

Participants in the prospective study were enrolled through a virtual design, were aged roughly 18 to 95 years, and lived in about two dozen United States geographic areas. Cohort assignment in the prospective study relied on participant-reported clinical history from a screening survey and a study questionnaire. Recovered participants in ImmuneRACE Cohort 3 were defined by two consecutive negative NP/OP PCR tests, clearance by a healthcare professional, or resolution of symptoms. Each participant in the prospective study had whole blood, serum and a nasopharyngeal or oropharyngeal swab collected by mobile phlebotomists. Additional blood draws and questionnaires over an approximately two-month period could optionally be provided by prospective study participants. Blood samples from the prospective study were shipped frozen or at room temperature prior to DNA extraction. The immunoSEQ Assay, a bias-controlled multiplex PCR, was used to amplify TCRbeta CDR3 regions from genomic DNA. In the paper's pipeline: Nucleated cell counts per sample were estimated from amplification of reference gene primers within the assay. To quantify the absolute abundance of each unique TCRbeta CDR3 rearrangement, sequence reads were collapsed and filtered. For each sample, productive Simpson clonality was calculated as the square root of Simpson's diversity index over productive rearrangements. TCRdb took over this immuneACCESS table, retaining in-frame rearrangements with V and J assigned. Such tables are incomplete; in checked studies, under half of the missing clones stem from an unresolved V gene, and the remainder is unexplained. D and trimming come from the DNA, and the V and J calls and clone size come from that table. Here the sample has some 390,000 clones; 89% occur a single time. Clones ranked in the top ten supply 1.5% to 2% of the sample.

Concerning this clone: Its antigen has not been determined. Base qualities are not recorded, but no much larger clone differs from it by a single base.

The sequencing sample was made of PBMCs or T cells enriched from blood (not recorded which). The sequence was collected from a woman aged 30 to 39 who had recovered from COVID-19.

CDR3 sequence: CASSPRGQASYEQYF. Here is the DNA: TGTGCCAGCAGTCCCCGGGGACAGGCTTCCTACGAGCAGTACTTC. This chain joins TRBV28 to TRBJ2-7; 8 bases in the junction line up with TRBD1. Reading the germline V gene gives CDR1 MDHEN and CDR2 SYDVKM. V and J are trimmed by 5 bases and 1 base, and the gene matches miss 7 bases of the junction. The CDR3 covers 15 residues, taking in both the cysteine and the phenylalanine. CDR3 DNA only is kept here, 45 bases in frame from base 1.